The T cell receptor (beta chain) under discussion was sequenced for a study of identical twins. General study findings and limits: Zero-insertion analyses were open to partial confounding by invariant MAIT and iNKT cells. Excess sharing between twins was weaker in beta out-of-frame sequences.

With template switching, a universal primer site was added, and the cDNA carried unique molecular identifiers. TCRdb fed the 5' RACE reads into MiXCR, producing one record per CDR3 protein. Of around 670,000 distinct CDR3 sequences in the sample, 5.5% to 7.5% were seen once. From germline, CDR1 is MNHEY and CDR2 SVGEGT. V was clipped by 2 bases and J by 6 bases, with 7 bases between them. The CDR3 extends over 13 amino acids. Remarks on this clonotype: Its antigen is still unknown.

Sequencing was done on a sample of naive T cells sorted from blood. The clonotype originates from a man younger than 35 in good health. The V call is TRBV6-2 or TRBV6-3, the J call TRBJ2-2, with a possible D match to TRBD1 (5 bases). CDR3 coding DNA: TGTGCCAGCAGTTACGTGGGGCCCGGGGAGCTGTTTTTT. Translating it yields CASSYVGPGELFF.